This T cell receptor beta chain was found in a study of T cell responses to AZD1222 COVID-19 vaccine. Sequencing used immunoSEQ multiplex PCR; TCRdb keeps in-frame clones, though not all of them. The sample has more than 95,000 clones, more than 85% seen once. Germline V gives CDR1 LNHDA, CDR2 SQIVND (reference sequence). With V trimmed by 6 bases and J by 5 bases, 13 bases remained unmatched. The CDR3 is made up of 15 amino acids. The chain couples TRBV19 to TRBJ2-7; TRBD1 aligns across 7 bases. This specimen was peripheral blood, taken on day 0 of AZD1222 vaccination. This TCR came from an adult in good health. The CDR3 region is CASRTEGALSDEQYF. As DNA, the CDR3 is TGTGCCAGTAGGACCGAGGGGGCTCTATCGGACGAGCAGTACTTC.